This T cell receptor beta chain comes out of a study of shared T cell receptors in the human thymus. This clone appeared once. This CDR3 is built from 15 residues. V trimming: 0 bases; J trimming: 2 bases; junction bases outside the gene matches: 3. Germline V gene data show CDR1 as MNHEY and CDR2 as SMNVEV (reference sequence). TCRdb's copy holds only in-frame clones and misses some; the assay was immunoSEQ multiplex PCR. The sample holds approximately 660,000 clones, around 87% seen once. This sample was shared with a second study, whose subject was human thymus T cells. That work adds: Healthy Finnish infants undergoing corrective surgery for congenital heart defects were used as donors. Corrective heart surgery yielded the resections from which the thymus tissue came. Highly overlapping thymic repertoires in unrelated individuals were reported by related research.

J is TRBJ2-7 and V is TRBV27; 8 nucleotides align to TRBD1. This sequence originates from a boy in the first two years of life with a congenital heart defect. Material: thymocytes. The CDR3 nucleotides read TGTGCCAGCAGTTTATCGGGCAGGGGGCCCTACGAGCAGTACTTC. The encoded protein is CASSLSGRGPYEQYF.